The T cell receptor beta chain under discussion was sequenced for a study of blood T cell repertoires in COVID-19. Study-level background: The origin of the acute and convalescent COVID-19 samples was the United States, Italy and Spain. From T cells, B-cell-depleted T cells, or PBMCs came the material, which was cDNA or gDNA.

Authors' processing steps: Estimation of nucleated cell counts relied on the amplification of reference gene primers. Sequenced by immunoSEQ multiplex PCR; TCRdb stores in-frame clones only, minus some. The V and J calls and clone size were taken over from that table, and D and trimming were inferred from the DNA. Altogether some 150,000 clones are present, 84% being singletons, with the ten largest covering 2.2%. With 0 bases removed from V and 8 bases from J, the gap between germline ends came to 10 bases. The CDR3 is 14 amino acids. The germline V gene encodes CDR1 KGHSH and CDR2 LQKENI. The sequenced sample consisted of peripheral blood. The receptor was isolated from a man aged 70 or older with acute or convalescent COVID-19. The chain has TRBV18 and TRBJ1-4, with D unresolved. The CDR3 DNA reads as TGTGCCAGCTCACCACCAAGCCTAACGGAAAAACTGTTTTTT. This encodes CASSPPSLTEKLFF.